Below are 9 T cell receptor beta chains sequenced from a single sample in a study of OX40 agonist ivuxolimab in advanced cancers. Method: immunoSEQ multiplex PCR; TCRdb's copy keeps in-frame clones and lacks some. The sample consists of tens of thousands of clones, roughly 90% of them appearing once. The sample in question was CD4+ or CD8+ T cells sorted from blood, obtained in a trial of the OX40 agonist ivuxolimab. These receptors were obtained from an adult with an advanced solid tumor such as melanoma, head and neck, liver or kidney cancer.

In regard to this clone: In the same sample, other DNA sequences code for this CDR3. V and J are TRBV19 and TRBJ1-5; D is unresolved. V lost 1 base and J lost 0, with 1 base in between. This CDR3 comprises 13 residues. Germline V gene data show CDR1 as LNHDA and CDR2 as SQIVND (reference sequence). CDR3 residues: CASSIASNQPQHF. The CDR3 nucleotides are TGTGCCAGTAGTATAGCTAGCAATCAGCCCCAGCATTTT.

The chain uses TRBV28 and TRBJ1-1, with no clear D. CDR3 length: 14 residues. V was trimmed by 1 base and J by 0 bases, leaving 6 bases between them. Germline CDR1 MDHEN, CDR2 SYDVKM. The CDR3 sequence: CASSLFSMNTEAFF. The CDR3 region has the DNA TGTGCCAGCAGTTTATTTTCCATGAACACTGAAGCTTTCTTT.

Remarks on this clone: At one end, the junction sequence differs from germline, possibly due to a read error. The V call is TRBV7-9, the J call TRBJ1-1; 9 nucleotides match TRBD1. Per the germline V gene, CDR1 is SEHNR and CDR2 is FQNEAQ (reference sequence). The CDR3 covers 15 residues. CDR3 bases: TGTGCCAGCAGCTCTCCGACAGGGGGGAACGCTGAAGCTTTCTTT. Residues: CASSSPTGGNAEAFF.

The V gene is TRBV2, the J gene TRBJ2-1; 8 bases are shared with TRBD1. This CDR3 comprises 15 residues. CDR1 is SNHLY, CDR2 FYNNEI, per germline. V shed 5 bases and J 4 bases; nucleotides not matched to a gene: 7. The CDR3 nucleotides are TGTGCCAGCAGTACCGGGACAGGCATATACAATGAGCAGTTCTTC. It codes for CASSTGTGIYNEQFF.

This clone occurred once. V is TRBV6-5 and J is TRBJ2-7; 11 positions agree with TRBD2. Germline V gene data show CDR1 as MNHEY and CDR2 as SVGAGI. This CDR3 has 15 residues. Germline trimming cut 7 bases from V and 6 bases from J; bases unmatched to any gene: 11. CDR3 residues: CASTYQSSGRGEQYF. As DNA, the CDR3 is TGTGCCAGCACCTATCAGAGTAGCGGGAGGGGCGAGCAGTACTTC.

The CDR3 nucleotides are TGTGCCAGCAGGCAGACAGTTTCTAATAGCAATCAGCCCCAGCATTTT. Protein: CASRQTVSNSNQPQHF. This chain uses TRBV27 with TRBJ1-5; the D gene is possibly TRBD1 (5 bases). This CDR3 is 16 amino acids long. Germline assignment: CDR1 MNHEY and CDR2 SMNVEV (reference sequence). Trimming took off 6 bases at V and 0 bases at J, with 15 bases between the two ends.

This rearrangement joins TRBV9 to TRBJ2-2; D is unresolved. Germline CDR1 SGDLS, CDR2 YYNGEE. Trimming took off 4 bases at V and 7 bases at J, with 14 bases between the two ends. The CDR3 totals 14 residues. The CDR3 region has the DNA TGTGCCAGCAGCCCGTTGGCAGCCATCGGGGAGCTGTTTTTT. Translation gives CASSPLAAIGELFF.

J is TRBJ2-7 and V is TRBV4-1, with TRBD1 identical over 7 bases. The length of the CDR3 is 15 residues. CDR1 MGHRA and CDR2 YSYEKL come from the germline V gene. J gave up 1 base and V 0 bases, and 3 bases lay outside the gene matches. The CDR3 region is CASSQEGQLSYEQYF. CDR3 sequence (DNA): TGCGCCAGCAGCCAAGAGGGACAGCTTTCCTACGAGCAGTACTTC.

J is TRBJ2-7 and V is TRBV19; 8 bases agree with TRBD2. The germline V gene has CDR1 LNHDA and CDR2 SQIVND (reference sequence). With 0 bases clipped from V and 0 bases from J, the junction kept 4 bases outside the gene matches. The CDR3 loop spans 16 amino acids. The CDR3 spells CASSIEASGRSYEQYF. Written as DNA, the CDR3 is TGTGCCAGTAGTATAGAGGCTAGCGGGCGCTCCTACGAGCAGTACTTC.